This entry lists 31 T cell receptor beta chains sequenced from one sample in a study of beta chain features in type 1 diabetes. General study results and limits: The study found moderately but significantly shorter TCRB CDR3s in all four CD4+ subsets of Type 1 diabetes patients.

Their target antigens are unknown. The study reverse transcribed the entire isolated RNA, so it sequenced expressed TCRB transcripts. Sequencing was performed with immunoSEQ multiplex PCR; in TCRdb, only in-frame clones are kept and a portion is missing. The table shows around 690,000 clones, with 9.5% to 15% occurring only once. Sequencing was done on a sample of naive CD4+ T cells from blood. The receptors shown here come from a man aged 25-45 years with type 1 diabetes.

This clone appeared a few times. The rearrangement links TRBV18 to TRBJ1-1, with D unclear. The ends were cut back, 4 bases at V and 4 bases at J, with 13 bases in the middle. The CDR3 has 14 residues. Germline CDR1 KGHSH, CDR2 LQKENI. The CDR3 region is CASSQVAGVTEAFF. DNA for the CDR3: TGTGCCAGCTCACAGGTGGCGGGAGTCACTGAAGCTTTCTTT.

This clone was counted a few times. The chain uses TRBV18 and TRBJ2-1; D remains unclear. From germline, CDR1 is KGHSH and CDR2 LQKENI. V was trimmed by 0 bases and J by 10 bases, leaving 10 bases between them. The CDR3 is 13 amino acids. The chain's CDR3 is CASSPPVGREQFF. The CDR3 DNA is TGTGCCAGCTCACCACCGGTCGGACGGGAGCAGTTCTTC.

In this sample, this clone turned up a few times. The chain is built from TRBV7-9 and TRBJ1-4; D remains unclear. Trimming cost V 11 bases and J 0 bases, with 13 bases left between them. There are 14 residues in the CDR3. Looked up from germline, CDR1 is SEHNR and CDR2 is FQNEAQ (reference sequence). The CDR3 region is CACYRPATNEKLFF. CDR3 DNA: TGTGCCTGCTACCGTCCCGCAACTAATGAAAAACTGTTTTTT. Together with reference TRBV7-9 and TRBJ1-4, the CDR3 gives the full variable domain: DTGVSQNPRHKITKRGQNVTFRCDPISEHNRLYWYRQTLGQGPEFLTYFQNEAQLEKSRLLSDRFSAERPKGSFSTLEIQRTEQGDSAMYLCACYRPATNEKLFFGSGTQLSVL.

The chain couples TRBV5-1 to TRBJ1-1, with D hard to call. Germline-derived CDR1 and CDR2 are SGHRS and YFSETQ. V lost 1 base and J lost 4, with 14 bases in between. CDR3 length equals 15 residues. CDR3 loop: CASSLRDGRATEAFF. In nucleotides, the CDR3 is TGCGCCAGCAGCTTGAGAGACGGTAGAGCCACTGAAGCTTTCTTT.

The J gene is TRBJ2-1, the V gene TRBV2, with D uncertain. Germline V gene lookup returns CDR1 SNHLY and CDR2 FYNNEI. CDR3 length equals 12 residues. V was cut by 4 bases and J by 7 bases, with 8 bases left in between. The CDR3 DNA reads as TGTGCCAGCAGTGGGCAGCGTAATGAGCAGTTCTTC. It translates to CASSGQRNEQFF.

The genes are TRBV5-6 and TRBJ2-3, with D perhaps matching TRBD1 (6 bases). Trimming took off 3 bases at V and 2 bases at J, with 13 bases between the two ends. This CDR3 spans 15 amino acids. The germline CDR1 and CDR2 sequences are SGHDT and YYEEEE. CDR3 nucleotide sequence: TGTGCCAGCAGCTCTTACAGGGCCACCACAGATACGCAGTATTTT. It codes for CASSSYRATTDTQYF.

V usage is TRBV2 and J usage is TRBJ2-3, with D possibly matching TRBD1 (6 bases). Looked up from germline, CDR1 is SNHLY and CDR2 is FYNNEI. V shed 4 bases and J shed 0 bases, with 11 bases lying between them. The CDR3 sequence is 15 residues long. This chain's CDR3 is CASSGGQLSTDTQYF. The CDR3 nucleotides are TGTGCCAGCAGTGGAGGACAGCTTAGCACAGATACGCAGTATTTT.

The rearrangement uses TRBV28 and TRBJ1-2; TRBD1 might be the D (6 bases). CDR3 length equals 13 residues. Trimming left V 7 bases short and J 6 bases short, with 15 bases between. The germline gives CDR1 MDHEN, CDR2 SYDVKM. The CDR3 region is CASTQGGRDGYTF. Written as DNA, the CDR3 is TGTGCCAGCACCCAAGGGGGGAGGGATGGCTACACCTTC.

This clone was seen a few times. The chain joins TRBV4-3 to TRBJ1-5; D might be TRBD1 (6 bases). V lost 1 base and J 0 bases, leaving 7 bases between the germline ends. The germline gives CDR1 LGHNA, CDR2 YSLEER. The CDR3 length is 15 residues. The CDR3 nucleotides read TGCGCCAGCAGCCAAGGGGGGGCTAGCAATCAGCCCCAGCATTTT. It translates to CASSQGGASNQPQHF.

The V gene is TRBV7-2, the J gene TRBJ2-5, with D uncertain. The CDR3 has 12 residues. Trimming cost V 1 base and J 3 bases, with 3 bases left between them. Per germline, CDR1 SGHTA and CDR2 FQGNSA. CDR3 DNA: TGTGCCAGCAGCTTAGTGGAAGAGACCCAGTACTTC. Translated, it gives CASSLVEETQYF.

This chain uses TRBV13 with TRBJ1-6; TRBD1 agrees at 7 bases. The CDR3 sequence is 17 residues long. V was clipped by 2 bases and J by 0 bases; unmatched bases: 4. The V gene's germline CDR1 is PRHDT and CDR2 FYEKMQ (reference sequence). The CDR3 loop reads CASSLTGDSSYNSPLHF. In DNA, the CDR3 is TGTGCCAGCAGCTTAACAGGGGATAGCTCCTATAATTCACCCCTCCACTTT.

V is TRBV9 and J is TRBJ1-2; D remains ambiguous. With 5 bases removed from V and 7 bases from J, the gap between germline ends came to 12 bases. Germline V gives CDR1 SGDLS, CDR2 YYNGEE. This CDR3 comprises 12 residues. Here the CDR3 DNA reads TGTGCCAGCAGGACACATTGGGGTGGCTACACCTTC. This gives the protein CASRTHWGGYTF.

The chain employs TRBV11-3 and TRBJ2-5, with D possibly matching TRBD2 (6 bases). From germline, CDR1 is SGHNT and CDR2 YENEEA. The CDR3 runs 14 residues. Trimming left V 3 bases short and J 3 bases short, with 11 bases between. The CDR3 protein is CASSFGGVKETQYF. The DNA of the CDR3 is TGTGCCAGCAGCTTCGGCGGGGTAAAAGAGACCCAGTACTTC.

The rearrangement links TRBV27 to TRBJ2-3, with unresolved D. This CDR3 is built from 13 residues. The germline V gene encodes CDR1 MNHEY and CDR2 SMNVEV (reference sequence). The V gene lost 9 bases and the J gene lost 2 bases, with 12 bases spanning the gap. The CDR3 coding sequence is TGTGCCAGTCAGTCGTTTAACACAGATACGCAGTATTTT. It translates to CASQSFNTDTQYF.

The genes are TRBV28 and TRBJ2-7; tentatively, D is TRBD2 (5 bases). Trimming removed 8 bases from V and 1 base from J, with 18 bases in between. CDR3 length equals 15 residues. CDR1 and CDR2 (germline): MDHEN, SYDVKM. CDR3 region: CASSRTGWASYEQYF. The CDR3 DNA is TGTGCCAGCTCAAGGACTGGCTGGGCTTCCTACGAGCAGTACTTC.

Only a few counts were recorded for this clone. The chain employs TRBV7-9 and TRBJ2-1; the match to TRBD2 covers 8 bases. This CDR3 region has 15 residues. Germline assignment: CDR1 SEHNR and CDR2 FQNEAQ (reference sequence). Trimming at V came to 5 bases and at J to 3 bases, leaving 6 bases not matched to a gene. The CDR3 DNA reads as TGTGCCAGCAGCCCGCCTAGCGGGTTCTACAATGAGCAGTTCTTC. The encoded protein is CASSPPSGFYNEQFF.

The V gene is TRBV9, the J gene TRBJ2-2, with D possibly being TRBD2 (6 bases). The V end lost 4 bases, the J end lost 3 bases, and 16 bases lay between the germline ends. CDR3 length equals 16 residues. Germline CDR1 and CDR2: SGDLS and YYNGEE. CDR3 amino acids: CASSPRDSRYTGELFF. CDR3 in DNA: TGTGCCAGCAGCCCTCGGGACTCCCGCTACACCGGGGAGCTGTTTTTT.

This clone was counted only a few times. The chain is built from TRBV4-3 and TRBJ1-4, with D maybe TRBD1 (6 bases). The germline CDR1 and CDR2 sequences are LGHNA and YSLEER. The V end was cut by 0 bases, the J end by 3 bases, with 11 bases between. The CDR3 is made up of 16 amino acids. CDR3 loop: CASSQEPGAANEKLFF. DNA for the CDR3: TGCGCCAGCAGCCAAGAGCCAGGGGCAGCTAATGAAAAACTGTTTTTT.

V usage is TRBV27 and J usage is TRBJ2-7, with no clear D. The germline V gene has CDR1 MNHEY and CDR2 SMNVEV (reference sequence). Trimming pared 7 bases from V and 0 bases from J, leaving 10 bases between. This CDR3 has 13 amino acids. The CDR3 loop reads CASKAAYSYEQYF. The CDR3 DNA sequence: TGTGCCAGCAAGGCAGCCTACTCCTACGAGCAGTACTTC.

The chain carries TRBV5-1 and TRBJ2-6; possible D gene TRBD1, 5 bases. Germline values: CDR1 SGHRS, CDR2 YFSETQ. The CDR3 has 14 residues. The V gene lost 6 bases and the J gene lost 4 bases, with 11 bases spanning the gap. In DNA form, the CDR3 reads TGCGCCAGCACCCCAGGGTCCGGGGCCAACGTCCTGACTTTC. This codes for CASTPGSGANVLTF.

The chain uses TRBV5-6 and TRBJ1-1, with 12 bases aligning to TRBD1. V shed 2 bases and J 4 bases; nucleotides not matched to a gene: 9. Germline CDR1 and CDR2: SGHDT and YYEEEE. The CDR3 has 17 amino acids. This chain's CDR3 is CASSFSGQGARGTEAFF. As DNA, the CDR3 is TGTGCCAGCAGCTTCTCGGGACAGGGGGCGCGGGGCACTGAAGCTTTCTTT.

The chain joins TRBV9 to TRBJ1-2; 7 bases line up with TRBD1. The CDR3 loop spans 14 amino acids. V was pared by 3 bases and J by 6 bases, with 8 bases of the junction left unmatched. Per the germline V gene, CDR1 is SGDLS and CDR2 is YYNGEE. The CDR3 loop is CASSAETGINGYTF. CDR3 sequence (DNA): TGTGCCAGCAGCGCAGAGACAGGGATAAATGGCTACACCTTC.

This clone was seen once. The chain is built from TRBV4-3 and TRBJ2-5; 10 bases line up with TRBD1. From germline, CDR1 is LGHNA and CDR2 YSLEER. The CDR3 runs 14 residues. Germline trimming cut 3 bases from V and 7 bases from J; bases unmatched to any gene: 5. For the CDR3, the DNA is TGCGCCAGCAGCCAGGGGACAGGGGCAGGGACCCAGTACTTC. It translates to CASSQGTGAGTQYF.

The chain has TRBV6-5 and TRBJ2-7; 10 nucleotides align to TRBD1. The length of the CDR3 is 15 residues. V was clipped by 6 bases and J by 5 bases; unmatched bases: 10. Germline assignment: CDR1 MNHEY and CDR2 SVGAGI. The CDR3 DNA follows: TGTGCCAGCAGATCCCACGACAGGGGGCGTAACGAGCAGTACTTC. This translates into CASRSHDRGRNEQYF.

This clone was counted only a few times. The gene calls are TRBV19 and TRBJ1-2; the match to TRBD1 covers 8 bases. Trimming at V came to 3 bases and at J to 5 bases, leaving 11 bases not matched to a gene. This CDR3 is built from 16 residues. CDR1 LNHDA and CDR2 SQIVND come from the germline V gene (reference sequence). CDR3 sequence (DNA): TGTGCCAGTAGTATGGACAGGGAACGAATGCTTTATGGCTACACCTTC. Translating gives CASSMDRERMLYGYTF.

The chain recombines TRBV7-9 with TRBJ2-1; possibly TRBD1 for D (5 bases). V was shortened by 4 bases and J by 4 bases, with 14 bases between the two germline ends. The CDR3 has 15 amino acids. The germline V gene encodes CDR1 SEHNR and CDR2 FQNEAQ (reference sequence). CDR3 DNA: TGTGCCAGCAGCTCATTAAATCAGGGATACAATGAGCAGTTCTTC. Its translation is CASSSLNQGYNEQFF.

This chain links TRBV2 with TRBJ2-2; 10 positions match TRBD2. The V and J ends lost 9 bases and 5 bases, in that order; junction bases with no gene match: 6. The CDR3 spans 14 residues. Germline V gene data show CDR1 as SNHLY and CDR2 as FYNNEI. CDR3 region: CARATSGPTGELFF. In DNA, the CDR3 is TGTGCCAGGGCGACTAGCGGGCCAACCGGGGAGCTGTTTTTT.

This clone was counted between two and nine times. V and J are TRBV7-9 and TRBJ2-7; 9 nucleotides align to TRBD1. This CDR3 has 13 residues. Germline lookup yields CDR1 SEHNR and CDR2 FQNEAQ (reference sequence). Germline trimming cut 5 bases from V and 3 bases from J; bases unmatched to any gene: 2. The DNA of the CDR3 is TGTGCCAGCAGCACAGGGGGCCACTACGAGCAGTACTTC. Translated, it gives CASSTGGHYEQYF.

The chain is built from TRBV29-1 and TRBJ2-6; D gene ambiguous. Germline values: CDR1 SQVTM, CDR2 ANQGSEA. The CDR3 totals 13 residues. V was pared by 3 bases and J by 3 bases, with 6 bases between. CDR3: CSVEQVGANVLTF. The CDR3 coding sequence is TGCAGCGTTGAGCAAGTTGGGGCCAACGTCCTGACTTTC.

The chain has TRBV5-1 and TRBJ1-3, with 7 bases fitting TRBD1. The ends lost 5 bases at V and 0 bases at J; junction bases unmatched: 5. CDR3 length: 15 residues. Per the germline V gene, CDR1 is SGHRS and CDR2 is YFSETQ. CDR3: CASSTGATSGNTIYF. CDR3 sequence (DNA): TGCGCCAGCAGTACAGGGGCTACCTCTGGAAACACCATATATTTT.

The chain couples TRBV5-1 to TRBJ2-7; the D gene is possibly TRBD1 (6 bases). V dropped 3 bases and J dropped 1 base, with 14 bases sitting between them. The CDR3 covers 15 residues. Germline V gene data show CDR1 as SGHRS and CDR2 as YFSETQ. This CDR3 reads CASSSQGKESYEQYF. The CDR3 bases are TGCGCCAGCAGCTCGCAGGGGAAAGAGTCCTACGAGCAGTACTTC.